The TCR beta chain described here comes from a study of OX40 agonist ivuxolimab in advanced cancers. Study overall: Participants, 65% to 85% male, averaged 60 years of age, ranging from roughly 20 to 85.

About this clone itself: As yet, its antigen is unknown.

Deletions cut 2 bases from V and 6 bases from J, with 7 bases between. Germline values: CDR1 SGHDT, CDR2 YYEEEE. The CDR3 contains 12 residues. The data were produced by immunoSEQ multiplex PCR, yet TCRdb's version contains in-frame clones alone and is incomplete. The sample includes some 48,000 clones, around 79% of them seen just once. The study, taken as a whole, reports: Determination of antigen specificity was not performed for the expanded peripheral T cells.

The receptor was derived from an adult with an advanced solid tumor such as melanoma, head and neck, liver or kidney cancer. V usage is TRBV5-6 and J usage is TRBJ2-3, with D unclear. The sequencing here drew on CD4+ or CD8+ T cells sorted from blood, taken in a trial of the OX40 agonist ivuxolimab. The CDR3 loop is CASSFDLDTQYF. CDR3 DNA: TGTGCCAGCAGCTTTGACTTGGATACGCAGTATTTT.